Presented here are 14 T cell receptor beta chains from one specimen sequenced in a study of graft-versus-host responses after intestinal transplantation. These TCRs' antigens remain unknown. Only in-frame clones appear in the TCRdb table, and some are missing; sequencing was by immunoSEQ multiplex PCR. The table lists about 120,000 clones, 85% to 95% of them singletons. The specimen comprised unstimulated CD4+ T cells sorted from spleen or lymph node cells, sampled before intestinal transplant. The receptors were sampled from a human donor who received an intestinal transplant.

The chain is built from TRBV28 and TRBJ1-4; D possibly corresponds to TRBD1 (5 bases). Germline-derived CDR1 and CDR2 are MDHEN and SYDVKM. This CDR3 comprises 14 residues. Trimming left V 6 bases short and J 8 bases short, with 16 bases between. The CDR3 here is CASSFEGREEKLFF. The CDR3, as DNA: TGTGCCAGCAGCTTCGAGGGGAGGGAGGAAAAACTGTTTTTT.

The CDR3 DNA sequence: TGTGCCACCTACGGGACAGTATACAATGAGCAGTTCTTC. Translated, it gives CATYGTVYNEQFF. The chain is built from TRBV7-9 and TRBJ2-1, with 7 bases lining up with TRBD1. The CDR3 totals 13 residues. The J segment lost 4 bases and the V segment lost 10 bases, leaving 7 bases of the junction unmatched. CDR1 is SEHNR and CDR2 is FQNEAQ in the germline V gene (reference sequence).

This clone appeared once. The chain employs TRBV11-2 and TRBJ2-7; 9 positions match TRBD1. Germline values: CDR1 SGHAT, CDR2 FQNNGV. V was clipped by 5 bases and J by 4 bases; unmatched bases: 12. This CDR3 contains 16 residues. The CDR3 loop is CASSVPGGTGFYEQYF. The CDR3 DNA reads as TGTGCCAGCAGCGTCCCCGGCGGGACAGGGTTTTACGAGCAGTACTTC.

The genes are TRBV27 and TRBJ1-5; no firm D call. Germline CDR1 MNHEY, CDR2 SMNVEV (reference sequence). V dropped 5 bases and J dropped 3 bases, with 8 bases sitting between them. The CDR3 spans 13 residues. The CDR3 region is CASSPMANQPQHF. In DNA, the CDR3 is TGTGCCAGCAGTCCCATGGCCAATCAGCCCCAGCATTTT.

This clone was counted once. The J gene is TRBJ2-2, the V gene TRBV5-1; perhaps TRBD1 as D (5 bases). Germline assignment: CDR1 SGHRS and CDR2 YFSETQ. The CDR3 consists of 16 residues. V was trimmed by 5 bases and J by 7 bases, leaving 21 bases between them. The CDR3 loop reads CASSSHRRIRDGELFF. The CDR3 region has the DNA TGCGCCAGCAGTTCACACAGGCGAATTAGGGACGGGGAGCTGTTTTTT.

This sequence joins TRBV7-3 and TRBJ2-7, with a weak D call TRBD1 (5 bases). CDR3 length: 13 residues. Germline values: CDR1 SGHTA, CDR2 FQGTGA. Trimming cost V 5 bases and J 8 bases, with 16 bases left between them. CDR3 amino acids: CASSPIAQGQQYF. The CDR3 DNA follows: TGTGCCAGCAGCCCGATCGCGCAGGGCCAGCAGTACTTC. Full variable domain (remainder filled in from reference TRBV7-3 and TRBJ2-7): GAGVSQTPSNKVTEKGKYVELRCDPISGHTALYWYRQSLGQGPEFLIYFQGTGAADDSGLPNDRFFAVRPEGSVSTLKIQRTERGDSAVYLCASSPIAQGQQYFGPGTRLTVT.

The chain recombines TRBV4-1 with TRBJ2-5; TRBD2 might be the D (6 bases). CDR3 length: 17 residues. The germline V gene encodes CDR1 MGHRA and CDR2 YSYEKL. Trimming left V 0 bases short and J 0 bases short, with 14 bases between. The CDR3 DNA is TGCGCCAGCAGCCAAGATACCGGGACTGAGTACCAAGAGACCCAGTACTTC. Its protein product is CASSQDTGTEYQETQYF.

The chain uses TRBV30 and TRBJ1-5; weak D call: TRBD1 (5 bases). The CDR3 consists of 14 residues. Trimming removed 2 bases from V and 6 bases from J, with 14 bases in between. The germline V gene has CDR1 GTSNPN and CDR2 SVGIG (reference sequence). CDR3 in DNA: TGTGCCTGGAGTATCCAAGGGACTTTTCAGCCCCAGCATTTT. This sequence encodes CAWSIQGTFQPQHF.

This clone was seen only once. This chain joins TRBV6-6 and TRBJ1-5; D is unresolved. The V end lost 6 bases, the J end lost 4 bases, and 13 bases lay between the germline ends. This CDR3 contains 14 residues. CDR1 and CDR2 from the germline V gene are MNHNY and SVGAGI (reference sequence). CDR3 in amino acids: CASSMRADNQPQHF. The CDR3 DNA reads TGTGCCAGCAGCATGCGGGCAGATAATCAGCCCCAGCATTTT.

This rearrangement joins TRBV6-6 to TRBJ2-7; tentatively, D is TRBD2 (5 bases). Germline V CDR1 and CDR2: MNHNY, SVGAGI (reference sequence). Trimming removed 2 bases at V and 5 bases at J, with 16 bases between. This CDR3 has 15 amino acids. CDR3 residues: CASSYLPDSWDEQYF. CDR3 coding DNA: TGTGCCAGCAGTTACCTTCCGGACTCCTGGGACGAGCAGTACTTC.

In this sample, this clone turned up once. The V gene is TRBV18, the J gene TRBJ2-3; 9 nucleotides align to TRBD2. The V gene's germline CDR1 is KGHSH and CDR2 LQKENI. The CDR3 covers 17 residues. V trimming: 0 bases; J trimming: 0 bases; junction bases outside the gene matches: 4. The CDR3 bases are TGTGCCAGCTCACCACCGGGGCTAGCGGGAAGCACAGATACGCAGTATTTT. Translating it yields CASSPPGLAGSTDTQYF.

The J gene is TRBJ2-7, the V gene TRBV18, with 11 bases that match TRBD1. Losses at the gene ends were 3 bases for V and 4 bases for J; bases not matched to a gene: 5. This CDR3 contains 15 residues. Germline V gene data show CDR1 as KGHSH and CDR2 as LQKENI. In DNA form, the CDR3 reads TGTGCCAGCTCACCGGGACAGGGGGGGTTATACGAGCAGTACTTC. Protein sequence: CASSPGQGGLYEQYF.

The chain combines TRBV6-1 with TRBJ2-1; TRBD2 agrees at 14 bases. CDR3 length: 15 amino acids. Per the germline V gene, CDR1 is MNHNS and CDR2 is SASEGT. Trimming removed 7 bases from V and 7 bases from J; junction bases left unmatched: 6. The CDR3 region is CASMGLAGVENEQFF. In DNA, the CDR3 is TGTGCCAGCATGGGACTAGCGGGAGTAGAGAATGAGCAGTTCTTC.

To note about this clone: Within the sample, other DNA sequences also encode this same CDR3. The rearrangement links TRBV5-1 to TRBJ1-5, with no clear D. The CDR3 is made up of 15 amino acids. The germline V gene has CDR1 SGHRS and CDR2 YFSETQ. Between the trimmed V and J ends, which lost 0 bases and 1 base, there was a span of 8 bases. The DNA for the CDR3 is TGCGCCAGCAGCTTGGCAGGTGTGAGCAATCAGCCCCAGCATTTT. This gives the protein CASSLAGVSNQPQHF.